These 2 T cell receptor beta chains came from one sample sequenced in a study of CD8 T cells in Susac syndrome. Random-hexamer reverse transcription was applied to about 0.5 to 1 ug RNA. TCRdb re-analysed the immunoSEQ multiplex PCR reads in MiXCR, keeping a single row per CDR3 protein. The sample records some 300,000 distinct CDR3 sequences, 85% being singletons. Sequenced input: CD8+ T cells from PBMCs. The receptor set was obtained from a human donor with multiple sclerosis.

This clonotype is a singleton in its sample. This chain joins TRBV27 and TRBJ1-5, with D possibly matching TRBD1 (6 bases). The germline V and J ends were trimmed by 0 bases and 7 bases, with 13 bases remaining between them. This CDR3 region has 15 residues. From germline, CDR1 is MNHEY and CDR2 SMNVEV (reference sequence). CDR3 residues: CASSLSGGARQPQHF. In nucleotides, the CDR3 is TGTGCCAGCAGTTTATCCGGGGGCGCCAGGCAGCCCCAGCATTTT.

This rearrangement joins TRBV6-1 to TRBJ1-2; a possible D gene is TRBD1 (6 bases). V was trimmed by 6 bases and J by 5 bases, leaving 19 bases between them. CDR1 MNHNS and CDR2 SASEGT come from the germline V gene. The CDR3 loop spans 15 amino acids. CDR3 amino acids: CASSPLGGQWYGYTF. In DNA form, the CDR3 reads TGTGCCAGCAGCCCCCTCGGGGGGCAATGGTATGGCTACACCTTC.